These 3 T cell receptor beta chains came from one sample sequenced in a study of blood T cell repertoires in COVID-19. Measured with immunoSEQ multiplex PCR; TCRdb has only the in-frame clones, and not every one. The sample lists fewer than 80,000 clones; 90% were seen once. The sequenced sample was peripheral blood. The receptors shown here come from a man between 50 and 59 years old with acute or convalescent COVID-19.

This chain connects TRBV3-1 (or the pseudogene TRBV3-2) to TRBJ2-7; 9 bases match TRBD2. Looked up from germline, CDR1 is LGHDT and CDR2 is YNNKEL (reference sequence). V gave up 5 bases and J gave up 6 bases; unmatched junction bases: 11. The CDR3 loop spans 15 amino acids. CDR3 sequence (DNA): TGTGCCAGCAGCTCCCACCTAGCGGGACTTGGCGAGCAGTACTTC. Residues: CASSSHLAGLGEQYF.

The CDR3 region is CASSPTTGTGNTIYF. Here the CDR3 DNA reads TGCGCCAGCAGCCCCACGACAGGGACTGGAAACACCATATATTTT. The rearrangement links TRBV5-1 to TRBJ1-3, with 7 positions matching TRBD1. V lost 4 bases and J lost 2; bases outside the gene matches: 6. The CDR3 is 15 residues long. In germline, CDR1 is SGHRS, CDR2 YFSETQ.

The chain couples TRBV7-9 to TRBJ1-1; 10 bases align to TRBD1. This CDR3 is 15 amino acids long. Unmatched junction bases numbered 4, after V lost 1 base and J lost 5 bases. Germline V CDR1 and CDR2: SEHNR, FQNEAQ (reference sequence). CDR3 nucleotides: TGTGCCAGCAGCTTAGAAAGACAGGGGGCGACTGAAGCTTTCTTT. Translated: CASSLERQGATEAFF.